What follows are 20 T cell receptor beta chains derived from one specimen sequenced in a study of CD8 T cells in Susac syndrome (dated by TCRdb to 2018 to 2020). Library construction relied on the immunoSEQ multiplex PCR assay. RNA was extracted using the RNeasy kit, and roughly 0.5 to 1 microgram was reverse transcribed with random hexamers. The public reads were run again by TCRdb, first through fastp at Q25 and then through MiXCR, and only productive beta chains were kept. One record per CDR3 amino acid sequence lists the most common genes and DNA. Counted in this sample were about 190,000 distinct CDR3 sequences; roughly nine tenths of them appeared once. The ten top clones hold about 0.1% of the sample. Input material: CD4+ T cells from PBMCs. The receptors were gathered from a human donor with Susac syndrome.

V and J are TRBV20-1 and TRBJ2-1; 11 bases map to TRBD2. The trim removed 5 bases at V and 4 bases at J, leaving 7 bases unmatched. The CDR3 consists of 15 residues. Germline CDR1 DFQATT, CDR2 SNEGSKA (reference sequence). The CDR3 sequence is CSASPGTSGYNEQFF. The CDR3 coding sequence is TGCAGTGCTTCACCCGGGACTAGCGGTTACAATGAGCAGTTCTTC.

The chain employs TRBV7-9 and TRBJ1-2; 8 positions agree with TRBD1. The length of the CDR3 is 17 residues. Looked up from germline, CDR1 is SEHNR and CDR2 is FQNEAQ (reference sequence). The V and J ends lost 3 bases and 5 bases, in that order; junction bases with no gene match: 14. The CDR3 sequence: CASSFFGRTDRGYGYTF. The CDR3 DNA reads as TGTGCCAGCAGCTTTTTCGGGCGAACAGACAGGGGATATGGCTACACCTTC.

The chain carries TRBV12-3 or TRBV12-4 and TRBJ2-1; TRBD2 is a possible D gene (6 bases). There are 14 residues in the CDR3. With 5 bases removed from V and 10 bases from J, the gap between germline ends came to 18 bases. The CDR3 loop is CASSQGRRGGEQFF. The CDR3 DNA follows: TGTGCCAGCAGTCAGGGACGGAGGGGCGGCGAGCAGTTCTTC.

V and J are TRBV9 and TRBJ1-4, with D perhaps matching TRBD1 (5 bases). Trimming took 4 bases from V and 7 from J, leaving 14 bases between them. The CDR3 covers 14 residues. The germline CDR1 and CDR2 sequences are SGDLS and YYNGEE. DNA for the CDR3: TGTGCCAGCAGCAAAGGGGAAGTCGGTGAAAAACTGTTTTTT. Its translation is CASSKGEVGEKLFF. Full variable domain (rest looked up from reference TRBV9 and TRBJ1-4): DSGVTQTPKHLITATGQRVTLRCSPRSGDLSVYWYQQSLDQGLQFLIQYYNGEERAKGNILERFSAQQFPDLHSELNLSSLELGDSALYFCASSKGEVGEKLFFGSGTQLSVL.

The chain has TRBV18 and TRBJ2-1; D unclear. CDR3 length equals 14 residues. The V and J ends lost 6 bases and 3 bases respectively, with 12 bases between them. The germline V gene has CDR1 KGHSH and CDR2 LQKENI. This chain's CDR3 is CASSPDRNYNEQFF. In nucleotides, the CDR3 is TGTGCCAGCTCCCCGGACCGAAACTACAATGAGCAGTTCTTC.

The gene calls are TRBV7-9 and TRBJ1-2; no definite D call. V gave up 2 bases and J gave up 3 bases, with 7 bases separating them. Looked up from germline, CDR1 is SEHNR and CDR2 is FQNEAQ (reference sequence). The CDR3 is made up of 13 amino acids. The chain's CDR3 is CASSLNQDYGYTF. The CDR3 nucleotides read TGTGCCAGCAGCTTAAACCAGGACTATGGCTACACCTTC.

V and J are TRBV7-2 and TRBJ2-1, with TRBD2 matching 12 bases. J gave up 9 bases and V 5 bases, and 5 bases lay outside the gene matches. The V gene's germline CDR1 is SGHTA and CDR2 FQGNSA. The CDR3 runs 14 residues. The CDR3 nucleotides are TGTGCCAGCAGCGTGACTAGCGGGAGCGTTGAGCAGTTCTTC. As protein: CASSVTSGSVEQFF.

This rearrangement joins TRBV5-1 to TRBJ2-7; 12 bases align to TRBD2. This CDR3 contains 15 residues. Looked up from germline, CDR1 is SGHRS and CDR2 is YFSETQ. The V segment lost 2 bases and the J segment 6 bases; nucleotides outside the gene matches: 6. The CDR3 region is CASSFASGRAREQYF. The CDR3, as DNA: TGCGCCAGCAGCTTCGCTAGCGGGAGGGCCCGCGAGCAGTACTTC.

The chain is built from TRBV28 and TRBJ2-1; D unclear. V was trimmed by 2 bases and J by 11 bases, leaving 10 bases between them. The CDR3 runs 12 residues. CDR1 MDHEN and CDR2 SYDVKM come from the germline V gene. CDR3 sequence (DNA): TGTGCCAGCAGTTTACCGGAATTAAAGCAGTTCTTC. This sequence encodes CASSLPELKQFF.

This clonotype was observed a single time. The chain uses TRBV5-4 and TRBJ2-6; D is possibly TRBD2 (5 bases). From germline, CDR1 is SGHNT and CDR2 YYREEE (reference sequence). This CDR3 is built from 19 residues. Trimming took 0 bases from V and 0 from J, leaving 16 bases between them. This CDR3 is CASSLEPSPIRSGANVLTF. In DNA, the CDR3 is TGTGCCAGCAGCTTGGAACCTAGCCCTATTCGCTCTGGGGCCAACGTCCTGACTTTC. Full variable domain (remainder filled in from reference TRBV5-4 and TRBJ2-6): ETGVTQSPTHLIKTRGQQVTLRCSSQSGHNTVSWYQQALGQGPQFIFQYYREEENGRGNFPPRFSGLQFPNYSSELNVNALELDDSALYLCASSLEPSPIRSGANVLTFGAGSRLTVL.

This clonotype appeared once. The chain combines TRBV5-1 with TRBJ2-3; 11 bases are shared with TRBD2. V shed 0 bases, J shed 5 bases, and the junction held 11 bases outside the gene matches. The V gene's germline CDR1 is SGHRS and CDR2 YFSETQ. There are 18 residues in the CDR3. CDR3 sequence (DNA): TGCGCCAGCAGCTTGGATGGACTAGCGGGCCGGGCAGGAGATACGCAGTATTTT. Residues: CASSLDGLAGRAGDTQYF.

The chain is built from TRBV19 and TRBJ1-1, with 9 bases aligning to TRBD1. V lost 9 bases to trimming and J lost 0 bases; unmatched junction nucleotides: 5. The germline gives CDR1 LNHDA, CDR2 SQIVND (reference sequence). The CDR3 sequence is 14 residues long. CDR3 residues: CASRTGGVNTEAFF. CDR3 coding DNA: TGTGCCAGCCGTACAGGGGGCGTGAACACTGAAGCTTTCTTT.

This chain joins TRBV18 and TRBJ2-7; TRBD1 is a possible D gene (6 bases). The CDR3 runs 15 residues. The germline V gene has CDR1 KGHSH and CDR2 LQKENI. Trimming shortened V by 1 base and J by 1 base, and 11 bases separated the two germline ends. The CDR3 reads CASSPRQGKSYEQYF. Here the CDR3 DNA reads TGTGCCAGCTCACCACGCCAGGGGAAATCCTACGAGCAGTACTTC.

This clonotype was recorded only once. Here the CDR3 DNA reads TGTGCCAGCAGACCTGGGACTGTTTACCAAGAGACCCAGTACTTC. Its protein is CASRPGTVYQETQYF. This sequence joins TRBV6-5 and TRBJ2-5; D may be TRBD2 (6 bases). The germline V gene encodes CDR1 MNHEY and CDR2 SVGAGI. V lost 6 bases and J 0 bases, leaving 14 bases between the germline ends. The CDR3 spans 15 residues.

The V gene is TRBV6-5, the J gene TRBJ2-7; 8 bases map to TRBD1. V lost 7 bases, J lost 2 bases, and 7 bases stayed unmatched. Germline V gives CDR1 MNHEY, CDR2 SVGAGI. This CDR3 region has 14 residues. The CDR3 region is CASIGQGGPYEQYF. DNA of the CDR3: TGTGCCAGCATTGGACAGGGCGGACCCTACGAGCAGTACTTC.

The chain employs TRBV6-1 and TRBJ2-7; 13 bases are a match to TRBD2. Trimming took 6 bases from V and 3 from J; bases not matched to a gene: 11. This CDR3 region has 17 residues. Germline loops: CDR1 MNHNS, CDR2 SASEGT. DNA of the CDR3: TGTGCCAGCAGCCGGCAGCCAGGGACTAGCGGGGACTACGAGCAGTACTTC. Residues: CASSRQPGTSGDYEQYF.

The CDR3 loop is CASSRTTGATEAFF. CDR3 bases: TGTGCCAGCAGCCGCACGACAGGGGCCACTGAAGCTTTCTTT. J is TRBJ1-1 and V is TRBV5-5; TRBD1 matches at 8 bases. Germline values: CDR1 SGHKS, CDR2 YYEKEE (reference sequence). With V trimmed by 4 bases and J by 4 bases, 6 bases remained unmatched. This CDR3 spans 14 amino acids.

This chain joins TRBV12-3 or TRBV12-4 and TRBJ1-6; D unclear. V gave up 2 bases and J gave up 7 bases, with 9 bases separating them. The CDR3 runs to 14 residues. The CDR3 DNA sequence: TGTGCCAGCAGTTTAAGGATGACGAATTCACCCCTCCACTTT. Its translation: CASSLRMTNSPLHF.

The chain uses TRBV9 and TRBJ2-1; 8 bases are a match to TRBD2. The CDR3 runs to 18 residues. With V trimmed by 2 bases and J by 2 bases, 12 bases remained unmatched. Per germline, CDR1 SGDLS and CDR2 YYNGEE. CDR3 protein: CASSVGILAGGPYNEQFF. The DNA of the CDR3 is TGTGCCAGCAGCGTGGGTATTTTGGCGGGAGGCCCCTACAATGAGCAGTTCTTC.

This chain connects TRBV30 to TRBJ1-5, with TRBD1 matching over 8 bases. The trim removed 3 bases at V and 0 bases at J, leaving 10 bases unmatched. The CDR3 has 17 residues. Germline CDR1 GTSNPN, CDR2 SVGIG (reference sequence). CDR3 protein: CAWSPGQVWNSNQPQHF. As DNA, the CDR3 is TGTGCCTGGAGCCCGGGACAGGTGTGGAATAGCAATCAGCCCCAGCATTTT.